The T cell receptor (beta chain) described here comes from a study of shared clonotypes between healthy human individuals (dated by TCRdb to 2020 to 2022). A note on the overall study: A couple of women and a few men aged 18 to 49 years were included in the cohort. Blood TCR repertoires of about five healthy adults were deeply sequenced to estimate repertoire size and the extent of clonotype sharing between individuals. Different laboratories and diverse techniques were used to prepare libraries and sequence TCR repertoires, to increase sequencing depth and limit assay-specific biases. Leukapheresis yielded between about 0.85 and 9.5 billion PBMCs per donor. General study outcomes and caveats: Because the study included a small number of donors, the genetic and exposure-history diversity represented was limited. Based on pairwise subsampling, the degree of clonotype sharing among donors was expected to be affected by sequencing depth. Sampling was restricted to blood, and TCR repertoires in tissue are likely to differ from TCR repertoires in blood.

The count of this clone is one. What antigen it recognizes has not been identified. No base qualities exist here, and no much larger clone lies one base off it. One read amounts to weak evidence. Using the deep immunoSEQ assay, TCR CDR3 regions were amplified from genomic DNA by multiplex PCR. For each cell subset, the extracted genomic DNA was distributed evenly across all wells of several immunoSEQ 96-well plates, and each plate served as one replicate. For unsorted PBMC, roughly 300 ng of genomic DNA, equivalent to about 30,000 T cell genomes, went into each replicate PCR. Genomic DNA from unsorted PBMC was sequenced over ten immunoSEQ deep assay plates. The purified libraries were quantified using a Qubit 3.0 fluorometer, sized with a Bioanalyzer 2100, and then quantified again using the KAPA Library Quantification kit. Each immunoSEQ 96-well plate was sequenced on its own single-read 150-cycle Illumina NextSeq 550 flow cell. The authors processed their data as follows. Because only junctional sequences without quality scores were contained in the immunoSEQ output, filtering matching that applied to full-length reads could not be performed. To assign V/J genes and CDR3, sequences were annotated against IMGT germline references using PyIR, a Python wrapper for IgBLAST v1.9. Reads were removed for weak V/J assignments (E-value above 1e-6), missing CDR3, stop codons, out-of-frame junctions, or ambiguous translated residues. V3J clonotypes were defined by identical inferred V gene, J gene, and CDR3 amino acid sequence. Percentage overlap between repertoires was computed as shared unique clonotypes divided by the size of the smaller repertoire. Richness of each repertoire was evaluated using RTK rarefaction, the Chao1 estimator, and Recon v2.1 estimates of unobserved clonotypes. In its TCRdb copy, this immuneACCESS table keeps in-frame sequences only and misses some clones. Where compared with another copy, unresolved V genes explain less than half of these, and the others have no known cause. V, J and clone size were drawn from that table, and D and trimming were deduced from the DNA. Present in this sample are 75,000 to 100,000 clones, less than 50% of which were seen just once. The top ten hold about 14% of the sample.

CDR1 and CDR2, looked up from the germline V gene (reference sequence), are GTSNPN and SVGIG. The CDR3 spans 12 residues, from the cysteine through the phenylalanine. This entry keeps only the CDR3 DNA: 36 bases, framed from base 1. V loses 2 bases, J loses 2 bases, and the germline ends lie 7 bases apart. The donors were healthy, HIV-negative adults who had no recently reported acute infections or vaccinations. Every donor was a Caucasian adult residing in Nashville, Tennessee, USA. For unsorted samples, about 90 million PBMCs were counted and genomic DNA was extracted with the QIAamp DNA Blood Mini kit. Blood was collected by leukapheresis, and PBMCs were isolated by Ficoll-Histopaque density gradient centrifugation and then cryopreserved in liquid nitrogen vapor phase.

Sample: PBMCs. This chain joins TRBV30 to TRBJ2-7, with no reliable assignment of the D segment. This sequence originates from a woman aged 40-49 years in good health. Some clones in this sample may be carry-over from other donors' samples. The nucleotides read TGTGCCTGGAGTCCCACTACCTACGAGCAGTACTTC. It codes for CAWSPTTYEQYF.